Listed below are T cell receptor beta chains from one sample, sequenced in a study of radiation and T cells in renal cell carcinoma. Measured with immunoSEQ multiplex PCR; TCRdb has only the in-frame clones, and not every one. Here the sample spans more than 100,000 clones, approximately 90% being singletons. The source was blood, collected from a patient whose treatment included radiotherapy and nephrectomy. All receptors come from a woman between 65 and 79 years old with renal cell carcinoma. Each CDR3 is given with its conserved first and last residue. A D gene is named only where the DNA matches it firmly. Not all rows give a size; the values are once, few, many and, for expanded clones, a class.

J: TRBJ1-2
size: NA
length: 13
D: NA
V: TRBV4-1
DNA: TGCGCCAGCAGCCAAGAATACTTGGATGGCTACACCTTC
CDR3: CASSQEYLDGYTF

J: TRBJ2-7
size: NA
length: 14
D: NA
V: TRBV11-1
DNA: TGTGCCAGCAGCTTAACGACTAGTCCATCGGAGCAGTACTTC
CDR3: CASSLTTSPSEQYF

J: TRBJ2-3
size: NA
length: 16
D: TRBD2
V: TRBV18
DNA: TGTGCCAGCTCCCCTCGACTAGCGGGGGTGACAGATACGCAGTATTTT
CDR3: CASSPRLAGVTDTQYF

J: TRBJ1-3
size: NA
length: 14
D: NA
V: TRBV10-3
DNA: TGTGCCATCCAGGGGCACCTCCTCGGAAACACCATATATTTT
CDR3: CAIQGHLLGNTIYF

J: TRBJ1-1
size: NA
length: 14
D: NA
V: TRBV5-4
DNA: TGTGCCAGCAGCTTCCGGGGGGTGGGCACTGAAGCTTTCTTT
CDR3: CASSFRGVGTEAFF

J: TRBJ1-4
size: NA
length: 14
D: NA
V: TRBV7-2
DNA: TGTGCCAGCAGCGTACAGGCGGTCGGTGAAAAACTGTTTTTT
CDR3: CASSVQAVGEKLFF

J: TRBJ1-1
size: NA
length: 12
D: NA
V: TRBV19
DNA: TGTGCCAGTGGAAGGACAGAGTTTGAAGCTTTCTTT
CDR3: CASGRTEFEAFF

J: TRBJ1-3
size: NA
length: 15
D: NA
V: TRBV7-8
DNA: TGTGCCAGCAGCCCCCATTCGGGGACTGGAAACACCATATATTTT
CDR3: CASSPHSGTGNTIYF

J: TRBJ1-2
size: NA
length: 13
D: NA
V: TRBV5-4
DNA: TGTGCCAGCAGCTTGGAAGGGAACTATGGCTACACCTTC
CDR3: CASSLEGNYGYTF

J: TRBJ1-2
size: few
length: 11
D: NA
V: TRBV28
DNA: TGTGCCAGCAGTCTCAGGGGAGGCTACACCTTC
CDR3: CASSLRGGYTF

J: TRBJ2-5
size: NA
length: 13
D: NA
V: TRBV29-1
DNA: TGCAGCGTTGTCCCCCTCATCCAAGAGACCCAGTACTTC
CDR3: CSVVPLIQETQYF

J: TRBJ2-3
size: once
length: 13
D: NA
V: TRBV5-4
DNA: TGTGCCAGCAGCTCCCCGGCCGCAGATACGCAGTATTTT
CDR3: CASSSPAADTQYF

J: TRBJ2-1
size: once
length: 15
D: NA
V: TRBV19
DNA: TGTGCCAGTAGTGCGCCAGGGGCGTCCTACAATGAGCAGTTCTTC
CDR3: CASSAPGASYNEQFF

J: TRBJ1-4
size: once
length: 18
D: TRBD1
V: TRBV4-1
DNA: TGCGCCAGCAGCCGGATTGGTGCAGGGGGCACTTCGGGTGAAAAACTGTTTTTT
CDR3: CASSRIGAGGTSGEKLFF

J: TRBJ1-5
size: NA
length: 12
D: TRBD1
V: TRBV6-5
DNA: TGTGCCAGCGGACAGGGAAATCAGCCCCAGCATTTT
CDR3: CASGQGNQPQHF

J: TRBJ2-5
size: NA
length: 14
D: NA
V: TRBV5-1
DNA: TGCGCCAGCAGCTTGGGCAGCTCTGGAGAGACCCAGTACTTC
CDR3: CASSLGSSGETQYF

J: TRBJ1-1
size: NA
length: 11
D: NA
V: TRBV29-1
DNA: TGCAGCGTTGTATGGGGGACTGAAGCTTTCTTT
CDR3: CSVVWGTEAFF

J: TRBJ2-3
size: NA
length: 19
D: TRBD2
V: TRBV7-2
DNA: TGTGCCAGCAGCAAAAAAAAAGCCGGGACTAGCCATCGCACAGATACGCAGTATTTT
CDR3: CASSKKKAGTSHRTDTQYF